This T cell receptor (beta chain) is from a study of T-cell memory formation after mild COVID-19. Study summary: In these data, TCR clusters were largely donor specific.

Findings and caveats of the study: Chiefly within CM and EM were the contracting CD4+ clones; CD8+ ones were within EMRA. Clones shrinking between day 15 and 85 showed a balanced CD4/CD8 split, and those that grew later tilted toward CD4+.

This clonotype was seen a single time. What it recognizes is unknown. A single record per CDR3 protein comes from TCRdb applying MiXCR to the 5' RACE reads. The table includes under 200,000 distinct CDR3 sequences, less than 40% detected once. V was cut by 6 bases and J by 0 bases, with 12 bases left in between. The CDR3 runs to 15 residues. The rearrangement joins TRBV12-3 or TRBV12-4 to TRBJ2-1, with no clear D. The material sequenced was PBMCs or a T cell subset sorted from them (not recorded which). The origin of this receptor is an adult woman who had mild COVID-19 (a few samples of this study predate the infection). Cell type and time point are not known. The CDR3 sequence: CASSGRTRSYNEQFF. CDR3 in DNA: TGTGCCAGCAGCGGCCGCACCCGCTCCTACAATGAGCAGTTCTTC.